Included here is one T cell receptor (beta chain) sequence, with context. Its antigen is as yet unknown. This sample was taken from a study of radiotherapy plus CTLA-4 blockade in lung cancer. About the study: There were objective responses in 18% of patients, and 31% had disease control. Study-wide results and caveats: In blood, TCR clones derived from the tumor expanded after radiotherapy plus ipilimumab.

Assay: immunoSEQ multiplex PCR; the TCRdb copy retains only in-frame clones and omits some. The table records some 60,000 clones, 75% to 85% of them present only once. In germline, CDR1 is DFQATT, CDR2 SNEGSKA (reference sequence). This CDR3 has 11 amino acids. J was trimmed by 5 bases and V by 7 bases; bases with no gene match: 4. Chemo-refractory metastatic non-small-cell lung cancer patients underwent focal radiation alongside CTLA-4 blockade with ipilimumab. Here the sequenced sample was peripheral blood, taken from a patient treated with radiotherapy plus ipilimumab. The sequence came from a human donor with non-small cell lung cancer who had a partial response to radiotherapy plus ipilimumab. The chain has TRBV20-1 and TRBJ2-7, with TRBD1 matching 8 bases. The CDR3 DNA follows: TGCAGTGGTGGACAGGGCCACGAGCAGTACTTC. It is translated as CSGGQGHEQYF.